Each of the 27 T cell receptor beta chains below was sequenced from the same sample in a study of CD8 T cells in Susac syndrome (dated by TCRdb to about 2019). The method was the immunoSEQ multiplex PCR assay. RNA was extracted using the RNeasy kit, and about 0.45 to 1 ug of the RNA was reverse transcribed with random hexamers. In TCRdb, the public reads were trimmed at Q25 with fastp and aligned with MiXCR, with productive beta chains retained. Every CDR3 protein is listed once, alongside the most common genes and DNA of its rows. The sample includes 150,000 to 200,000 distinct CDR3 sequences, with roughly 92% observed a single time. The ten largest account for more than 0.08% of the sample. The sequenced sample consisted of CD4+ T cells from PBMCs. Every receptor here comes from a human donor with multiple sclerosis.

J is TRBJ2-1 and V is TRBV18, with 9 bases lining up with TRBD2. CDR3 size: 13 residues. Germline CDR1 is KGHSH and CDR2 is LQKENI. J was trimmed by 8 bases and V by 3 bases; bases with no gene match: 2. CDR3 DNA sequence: TGTGCCAGCTCACCGGGCGGGGGGGATGAGCAGTTCTTC. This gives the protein CASSPGGGDEQFF.

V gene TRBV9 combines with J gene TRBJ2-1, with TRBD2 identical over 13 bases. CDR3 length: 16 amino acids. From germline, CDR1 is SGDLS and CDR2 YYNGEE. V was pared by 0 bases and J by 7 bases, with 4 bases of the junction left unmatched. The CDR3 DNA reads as TGTGCCAGCAGCGTAGCCGGGACTAGCGGGGCAAATGAGCAGTTCTTC. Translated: CASSVAGTSGANEQFF.

The CDR3 DNA is TGTGCCAGCAGTCTCGACAGGAGGGAGCAGTACTTC. Residues: CASSLDRREQYF. The gene calls are TRBV9 and TRBJ2-7; D possibly corresponds to TRBD1 (6 bases). The germline gives CDR1 SGDLS, CDR2 YYNGEE. CDR3 length: 12 residues. Trimming took off 5 bases at V and 7 bases at J, with 13 bases between the two ends. The full variable domain, in which reference TRBV9 and TRBJ2-7 provide the parts outside the CDR3, is DSGVTQTPKHLITATGQRVTLRCSPRSGDLSVYWYQQSLDQGLQFLIQYYNGEERAKGNILERFSAQQFPDLHSELNLSSLELGDSALYFCASSLDRREQYFGPGTRLTVT.

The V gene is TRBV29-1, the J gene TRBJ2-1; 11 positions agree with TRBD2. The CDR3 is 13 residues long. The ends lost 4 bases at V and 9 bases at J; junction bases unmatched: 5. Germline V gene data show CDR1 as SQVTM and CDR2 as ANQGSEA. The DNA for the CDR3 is TGCAGCGTTGGTAGCGGGAGGGCGGGTGAGCAGTTCTTC. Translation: CSVGSGRAGEQFF.

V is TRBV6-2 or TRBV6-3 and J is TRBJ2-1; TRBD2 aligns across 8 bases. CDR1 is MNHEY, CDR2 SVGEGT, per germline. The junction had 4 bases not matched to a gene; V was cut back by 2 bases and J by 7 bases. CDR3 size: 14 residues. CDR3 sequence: CASSYGTRGNEQFF. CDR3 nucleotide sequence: TGTGCCAGCAGTTACGGGACTAGGGGGAATGAGCAGTTCTTC.

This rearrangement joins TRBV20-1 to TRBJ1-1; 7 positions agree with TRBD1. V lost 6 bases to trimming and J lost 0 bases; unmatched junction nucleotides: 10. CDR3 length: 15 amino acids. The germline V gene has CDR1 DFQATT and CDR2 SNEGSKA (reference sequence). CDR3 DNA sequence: TGCAGTGCCCGGGAAGGGACAGAAATGAACACTGAAGCTTTCTTT. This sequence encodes CSAREGTEMNTEAFF.

CDR3 bases: TGTGCCAGCACTCCGGGACAGGGTGGAACCCAGTACTTC. This sequence encodes CASTPGQGGTQYF. This chain connects TRBV6-2 or TRBV6-3 to TRBJ2-5; 9 bases fit TRBD1. The junction had 8 bases not matched to a gene; V was cut back by 7 bases and J by 8 bases. The germline V gene has CDR1 MNHEY and CDR2 SVGEGT. The CDR3 sequence is 13 residues long.

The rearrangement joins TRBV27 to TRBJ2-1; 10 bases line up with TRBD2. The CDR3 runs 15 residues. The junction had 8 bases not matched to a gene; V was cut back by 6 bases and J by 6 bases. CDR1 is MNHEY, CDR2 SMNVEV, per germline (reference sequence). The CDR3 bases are TGTGCCAGCAGACTAGCGGGGCCGGGGGGCAATGAGCAGTTCTTC. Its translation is CASRLAGPGGNEQFF.

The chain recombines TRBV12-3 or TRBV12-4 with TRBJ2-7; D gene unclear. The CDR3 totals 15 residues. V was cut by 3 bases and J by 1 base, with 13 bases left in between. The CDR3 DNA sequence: TGTGCCAGCAGTTTGGGTCTTCTTATTTCCTACGAGCAGTACTTC. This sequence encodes CASSLGLLISYEQYF.

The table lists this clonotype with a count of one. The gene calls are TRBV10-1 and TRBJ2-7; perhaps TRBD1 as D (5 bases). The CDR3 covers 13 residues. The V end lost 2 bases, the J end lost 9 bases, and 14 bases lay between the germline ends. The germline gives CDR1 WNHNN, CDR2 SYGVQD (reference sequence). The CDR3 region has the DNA TGCGCCAGCAGTGAGAGGCCAGGGCGTGGGCAGTACTTC. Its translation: CASSERPGRGQYF.

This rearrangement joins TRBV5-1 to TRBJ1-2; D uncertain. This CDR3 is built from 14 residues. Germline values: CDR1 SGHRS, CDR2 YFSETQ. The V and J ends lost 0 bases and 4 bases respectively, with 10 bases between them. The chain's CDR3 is CASSLEDRVYGYTF. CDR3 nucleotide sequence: TGCGCCAGCAGCTTGGAAGACCGCGTCTATGGCTACACCTTC.

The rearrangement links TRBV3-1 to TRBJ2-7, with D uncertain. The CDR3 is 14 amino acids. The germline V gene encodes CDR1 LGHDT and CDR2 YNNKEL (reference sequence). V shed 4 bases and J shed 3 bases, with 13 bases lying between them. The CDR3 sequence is CASSRNPSSYEQYF. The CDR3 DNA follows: TGTGCCAGCAGCCGAAACCCGAGCAGCTACGAGCAGTACTTC.

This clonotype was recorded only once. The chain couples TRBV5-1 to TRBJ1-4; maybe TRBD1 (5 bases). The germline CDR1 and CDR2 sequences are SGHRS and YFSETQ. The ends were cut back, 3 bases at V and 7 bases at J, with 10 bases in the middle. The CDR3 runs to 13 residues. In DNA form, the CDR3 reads TGCGCCAGCAGCTCGACAGTAGGTGAAAAACTGTTTTTT. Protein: CASSSTVGEKLFF. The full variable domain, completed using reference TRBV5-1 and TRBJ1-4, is KAGVTQTPRYLIKTRGQQVTLSCSPISGHRSVSWYQQTPGQGLQFLFEYFSETQRNKGNFPGRFSGRQFSNSRSEMNVSTLELGDSALYLCASSSTVGEKLFFGSGTQLSVL.

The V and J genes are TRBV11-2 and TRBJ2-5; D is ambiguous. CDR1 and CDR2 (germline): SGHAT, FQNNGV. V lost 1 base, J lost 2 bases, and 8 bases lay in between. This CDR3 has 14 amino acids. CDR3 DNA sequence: TGTGCCAGCAGCTTAGTAGCAGTGCAAGAGACCCAGTACTTC. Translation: CASSLVAVQETQYF.

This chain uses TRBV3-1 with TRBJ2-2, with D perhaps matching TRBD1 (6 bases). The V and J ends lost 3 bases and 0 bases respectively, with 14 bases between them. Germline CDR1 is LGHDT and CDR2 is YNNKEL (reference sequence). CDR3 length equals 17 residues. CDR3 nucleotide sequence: TGTGCCAGCAGCCAGGCGGGCGGACAGCCGAACACCGGGGAGCTGTTTTTT. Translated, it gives CASSQAGGQPNTGELFF.

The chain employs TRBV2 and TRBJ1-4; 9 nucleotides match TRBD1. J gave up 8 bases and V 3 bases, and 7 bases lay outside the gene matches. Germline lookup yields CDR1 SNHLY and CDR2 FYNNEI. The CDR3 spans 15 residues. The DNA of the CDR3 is TGTGCCAGCAGTGACACAGGGGGCAGTGGGGAAAAACTGTTTTTT. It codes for CASSDTGGSGEKLFF.

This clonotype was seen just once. Here the CDR3 DNA reads TGTGCCAGCAGCCCACCGACACCGTCACCCCTCCACTTT. Its translation is CASSPPTPSPLHF. The rearrangement uses TRBV7-2 and TRBJ1-6, with unresolved D. Deletions cut 5 bases from V and 10 bases from J, with 12 bases between. This CDR3 region has 13 residues. In germline, CDR1 is SGHTA, CDR2 FQGNSA.

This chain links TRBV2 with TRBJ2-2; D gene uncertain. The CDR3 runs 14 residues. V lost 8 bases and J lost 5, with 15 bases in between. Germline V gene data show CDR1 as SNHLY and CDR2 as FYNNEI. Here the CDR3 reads CASGEVYWTGELFF. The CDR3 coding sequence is TGTGCCAGCGGCGAAGTATACTGGACCGGGGAGCTGTTTTTT.

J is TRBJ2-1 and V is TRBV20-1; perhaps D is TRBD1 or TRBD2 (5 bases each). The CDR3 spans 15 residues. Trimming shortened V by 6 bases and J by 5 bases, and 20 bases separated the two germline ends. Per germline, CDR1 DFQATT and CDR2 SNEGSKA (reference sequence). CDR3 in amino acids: CSAARGGRTNNEQFF. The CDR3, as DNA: TGCAGTGCCGCCCGGGGCGGGCGAACAAACAATGAGCAGTTCTTC.

The CDR3 nucleotides read TGCGCCAGCAGCTCCCCGCATCCCAAGGTAGAGACCCAGTACTTC. Its translation: CASSSPHPKVETQYF. The V gene is TRBV5-1, the J gene TRBJ2-5; D call uncertain. The CDR3 is 15 residues long. V lost 3 bases, J lost 4 bases, and 16 bases lay in between. Germline lookup yields CDR1 SGHRS and CDR2 YFSETQ.

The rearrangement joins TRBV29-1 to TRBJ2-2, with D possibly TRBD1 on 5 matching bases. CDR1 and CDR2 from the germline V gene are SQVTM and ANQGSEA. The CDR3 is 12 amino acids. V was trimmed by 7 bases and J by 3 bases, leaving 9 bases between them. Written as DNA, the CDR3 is TGCAGCGCAGGGTTACACACCGGGGAGCTGTTTTTT. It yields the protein CSAGLHTGELFF.

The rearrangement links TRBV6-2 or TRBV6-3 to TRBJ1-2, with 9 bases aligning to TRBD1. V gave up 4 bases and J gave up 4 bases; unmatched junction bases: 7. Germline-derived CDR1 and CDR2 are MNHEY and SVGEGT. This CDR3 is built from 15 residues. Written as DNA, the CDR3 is TGTGCCAGCAGTTGGGGACAGGGCCCGGGCTATGGCTACACCTTC. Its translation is CASSWGQGPGYGYTF.

As DNA, the CDR3 is TGCGCCAGCAGTTCGCCGGACAAGGGGCCTACGGAGCAGTACTTC. Its translation is CASSSPDKGPTEQYF. The chain has TRBV5-1 and TRBJ2-7, with D possibly being TRBD1 (5 bases). Per the germline V gene, CDR1 is SGHRS and CDR2 is YFSETQ. Trimming removed 5 bases from V and 7 bases from J, with 22 bases in between. The CDR3 extends over 15 amino acids. The full variable domain, rest sourced from reference TRBV5-1 and TRBJ2-7, is KAGVTQTPRYLIKTRGQQVTLSCSPISGHRSVSWYQQTPGQGLQFLFEYFSETQRNKGNFPGRFSGRQFSNSRSEMNVSTLELGDSALYLCASSSPDKGPTEQYFGPGTRLTVT.

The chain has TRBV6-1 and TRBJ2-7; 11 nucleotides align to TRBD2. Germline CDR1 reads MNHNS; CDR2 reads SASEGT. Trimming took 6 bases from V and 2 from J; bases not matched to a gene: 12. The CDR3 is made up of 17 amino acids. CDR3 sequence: CASRPALGLAGTYEQYF. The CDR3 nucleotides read TGTGCCAGCAGACCGGCACTAGGACTAGCGGGCACCTACGAGCAGTACTTC.

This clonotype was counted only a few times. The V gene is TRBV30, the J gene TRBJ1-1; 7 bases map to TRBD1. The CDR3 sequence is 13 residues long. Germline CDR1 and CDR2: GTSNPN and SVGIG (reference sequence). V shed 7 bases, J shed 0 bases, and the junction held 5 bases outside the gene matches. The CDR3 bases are TGTGCCTCGGGTAGGGGGCTGAACACTGAAGCTTTCTTT. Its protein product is CASGRGLNTEAFF. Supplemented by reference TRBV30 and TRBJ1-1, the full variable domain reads SQTIHQWPATLVQPVGSPLSLECTVEGTSNPNLYWYRQAAGRGLQLLFYSVGIGQISSEVPQNLSASRPQDRQFILSSKKLLLSDSGFYLCASGRGLNTEAFFGQGTRLTVV.

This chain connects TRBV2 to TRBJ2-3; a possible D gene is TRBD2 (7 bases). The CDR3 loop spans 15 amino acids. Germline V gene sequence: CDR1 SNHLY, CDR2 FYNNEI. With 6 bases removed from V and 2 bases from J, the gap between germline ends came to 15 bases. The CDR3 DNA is TGTGCCAGCAGACGCGGGGGCGGGAACACAGATACGCAGTATTTT. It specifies CASRRGGGNTDTQYF.

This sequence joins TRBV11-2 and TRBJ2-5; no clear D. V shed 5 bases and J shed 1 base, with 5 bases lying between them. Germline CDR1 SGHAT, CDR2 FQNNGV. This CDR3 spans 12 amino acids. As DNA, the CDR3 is TGTGCCAGCAGCCGCAGCCAAGAGACCCAGTACTTC. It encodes CASSRSQETQYF. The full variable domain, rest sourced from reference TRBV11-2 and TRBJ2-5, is EAGVAQSPRYKIIEKRQSVAFWCNPISGHATLYWYQQILGQGPKLLIQFQNNGVVDDSQLPKDRFSAERLKGVDSTLKIQPAKLEDSAVYLCASSRSQETQYFGPGTRLLVL.